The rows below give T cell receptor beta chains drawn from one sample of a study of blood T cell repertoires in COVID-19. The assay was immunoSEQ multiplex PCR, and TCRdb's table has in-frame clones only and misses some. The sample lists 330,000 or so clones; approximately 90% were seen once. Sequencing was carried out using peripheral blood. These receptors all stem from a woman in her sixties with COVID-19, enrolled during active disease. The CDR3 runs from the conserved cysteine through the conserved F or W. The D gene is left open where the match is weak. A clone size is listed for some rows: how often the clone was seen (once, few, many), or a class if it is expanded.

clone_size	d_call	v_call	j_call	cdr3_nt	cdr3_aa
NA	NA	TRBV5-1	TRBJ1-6	TGCGCCAGCAGCTTGTCTGGGCAAGATAATTCACCCCTCCACTTT	CASSLSGQDNSPLHF
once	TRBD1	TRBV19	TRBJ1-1	TGTGCCAGTAGTCCCCGGGACAGGGGAAGAACCAACACTGAAGCTTTCTTT	CASSPRDRGRTNTEAFF
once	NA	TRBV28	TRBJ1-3	TGTGCCAGCAGCCAGCTCCCAGGTTCCGGAAACACCATATATTTT	CASSQLPGSGNTIYF
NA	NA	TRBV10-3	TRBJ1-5	TGTGCCATCCAGTCCGGGAACGGCAATCAGCCCCAGCATTTT	CAIQSGNGNQPQHF
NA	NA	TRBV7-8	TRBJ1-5	TGTGCCAGCAGCTTAGGGACAAGCCACAATCAGCCCCAGCATTTT	CASSLGTSHNQPQHF
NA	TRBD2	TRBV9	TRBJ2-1	TGTGCCAGCAGCGTAGTTTGGCGGGTGGGACTAGCGGGGGGGCCTAGCTCCTACAATGAGCAGTTCTTC	CASSVVWRVGLAGGPSSYNEQFF
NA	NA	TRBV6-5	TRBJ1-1	TGTGCCAGCAGTTACAACAGGGTGAACACTGAAGCTTTCTTT	CASSYNRVNTEAFF
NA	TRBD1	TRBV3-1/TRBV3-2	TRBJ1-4	TGTGCCAGCAGCCAACGCGTCGGGACAGGGAATGAAAAACTGTTTTTT	CASSQRVGTGNEKLFF
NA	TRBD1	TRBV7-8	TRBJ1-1	TGTGCCAGCAGCTTAGTTGCCGGGACAGGGAAGGACACTGAAGCTTTCTTT	CASSLVAGTGKDTEAFF
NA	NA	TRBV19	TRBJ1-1	TGTGCCAGTAGTATAGCCCCCCCGGCAGCTCTCGGAGACACTGAAGCTTTCTTT	CASSIAPPAALGDTEAFF
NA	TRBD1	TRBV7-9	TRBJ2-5	TGTGCCAGCAGCCCAGGACAGGGACAAGAGACCCAGTACTTC	CASSPGQGQETQYF
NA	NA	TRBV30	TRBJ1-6	TGTGCCTGGACCAGACAGAAAACCGATAATTCACCCCTCCACTTT	CAWTRQKTDNSPLHF
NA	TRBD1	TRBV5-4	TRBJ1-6	TGTGCCAGCAGCTTGGATAACAGGGGAACTTCACCCCTCCACTTT	CASSLDNRGTSPLHF
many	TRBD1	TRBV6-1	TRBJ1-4	TGTGCCAGCAGAGAAACCGGGACAGGGGTTGCAACTAATGAAAAACTGTTTTTT	CASRETGTGVATNEKLFF
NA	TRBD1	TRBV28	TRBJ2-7	TGTGCCAGCAGTCTCCCGGGGACAGGGTTGTTCGAGCAGTACTTC	CASSLPGTGLFEQYF
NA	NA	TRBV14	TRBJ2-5	TGTGCCAGCAGCCCCCCAATTGGATCTACCCCCCAGGCCCAGTACTTC	CASSPPIGSTPQAQYF
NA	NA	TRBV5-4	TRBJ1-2	TGTGCCAGCAGCTTGGCCGGTCGGGAGGGAGGCGGCTACACCTTC	CASSLAGREGGGYTF
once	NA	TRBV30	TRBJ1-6	TGTGCCTGGTGGCAGGGTTCTAATTCACCCCTCCACTTT	CAWWQGSNSPLHF
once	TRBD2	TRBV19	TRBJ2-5	TGTGCCAGCTCGACTAGCGGGGTGACCCAGTACTTC	CASSTSGVTQYF
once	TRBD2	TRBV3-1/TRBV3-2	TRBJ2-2	TGTGCCAGCAGCCTATTGGGCGGGGGCGGGGAGCTGTTTTTT	CASSLLGGGGELFF
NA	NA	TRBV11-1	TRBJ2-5	TGTGCCAGCAGCCCCTCGACAGGAGGTACGAAGACCCAGTACTTC	CASSPSTGGTKTQYF
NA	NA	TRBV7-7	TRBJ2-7	TGTGCTAGCAGCTTCGGGTTAGGGGACAACTACGAGCAGTACTTC	CASSFGLGDNYEQYF